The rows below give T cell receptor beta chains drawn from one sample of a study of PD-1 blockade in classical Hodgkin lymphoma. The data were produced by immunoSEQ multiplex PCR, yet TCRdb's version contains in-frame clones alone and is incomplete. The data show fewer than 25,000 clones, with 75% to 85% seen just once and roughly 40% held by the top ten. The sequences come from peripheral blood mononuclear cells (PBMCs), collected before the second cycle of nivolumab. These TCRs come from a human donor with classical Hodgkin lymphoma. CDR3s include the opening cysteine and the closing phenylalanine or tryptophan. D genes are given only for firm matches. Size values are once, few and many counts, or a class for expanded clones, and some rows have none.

CASNAAGSTGELFF TGTGCCAGCAACGCCGCGGGGTCCACCGGGGAGCTGTTTTTT NA NA TRBJ2-2 TRBV25-1
CASAKRGGNEQYF TGTGCCAGCGCTAAGCGGGGGGGTAACGAGCAGTACTTC NA TRBD2 TRBJ2-7 TRBV7-9
CASSDSPGGYTF TGTGCCAGCAGTGACAGTCCCGGTGGCTACACCTTC NA NA TRBJ1-2 TRBV6-5
CAISAQETQYF TGTGCCATCAGTGCCCAAGAGACCCAGTACTTC NA NA TRBJ2-5 TRBV10-3
CASRLLHWHHQPQHF TGTGCCAGCAGGTTGCTACATTGGCATCATCAGCCCCAGCATTTT NA NA TRBJ1-5 TRBV21-1
CASSSGNEQFF TGTGCCAGCAGTAGCGGGAATGAGCAGTTCTTC NA NA TRBJ2-1 TRBV6-1
CASSVDLNTGELFF TGTGCCAGCAGCGTAGATCTGAACACCGGGGAGCTGTTTTTT NA NA TRBJ2-2 TRBV9
CASSPRRGEQFF TGTGCCAGTAGTCCCCGGAGAGGTGAGCAGTTCTTC NA NA TRBJ2-1 TRBV19
CASSLERGGAYEQYF TGTGCCAGCAGTCTTGAACGCGGGGGGGCCTACGAGCAGTACTTC few TRBD2 TRBJ2-7 TRBV27
CASVGDVGGYTF TGTGCCAGCGTTGGGGACGTGGGCGGCTACACCTTC NA NA TRBJ1-2 TRBV6-1
CASSLGGAGQYF TGTGCCAGCAGCCTGGGGGGGGCAGGGCAGTACTTC once NA TRBJ2-7 TRBV14
CASSATGPASTDTQYF TGTGCCAGCAGCGCAACAGGGCCTGCTAGCACAGATACGCAGTATTTT NA NA TRBJ2-3 TRBV28
CASSARLGSYEQYF TGTGCCAGCAGCGCTAGACTGGGTTCCTACGAGCAGTACTTC once NA TRBJ2-7 TRBV7-2
CAWRPSGEAGELFF TGTGCCTGGAGACCTAGCGGTGAGGCCGGGGAGCTGTTTTTT NA TRBD2 TRBJ2-2 TRBV30
CASCLAGEDYEQYF TGTGCCAGCTGCCTAGCGGGTGAGGATTACGAGCAGTACTTC few TRBD2 TRBJ2-7 TRBV7-9
CASSYSRGLEHEQYF TGTGCCAGCAGTTATAGCAGGGGCCTTGAGCACGAGCAGTACTTC NA NA TRBJ2-7 TRBV6-5
CASSQMGEGGNTIYF TGTGCCAGCAGCCAGATGGGGGAAGGAGGAAACACCATATATTTT once NA TRBJ1-3 TRBV9
CASSASGQTYNEQFF TGTGCCAGCAGCGCCTCGGGACAGACGTACAATGAGCAGTTCTTC NA TRBD1 TRBJ2-1 TRBV5-4
CASSPLGIPGDTIYF TGCGCCAGCAGCCCCCTGGGGATTCCGGGGGACACCATATATTTT few NA TRBJ1-3 TRBV5-1
CASSVVLDTDTQYF TGTGCCAGCAGCGTAGTACTAGACACAGATACGCAGTATTTT NA NA TRBJ2-3 TRBV9
CASSPAHGQTGELFF TGTGCCAGCAGTCCCGCACACGGACAGACCGGGGAGCTGTTTTTT NA NA TRBJ2-2 TRBV27
CASSQDRGDTDTQYF TGCGCCAGCAGCCAAGACAGGGGTGATACAGATACGCAGTATTTT NA NA TRBJ2-3 TRBV4-3
CAWRAGGYEKLFF TGTGCCTGGAGGGCAGGGGGCTATGAAAAACTGTTTTTT NA TRBD1 TRBJ1-4 TRBV30
CASSLRRVSTDTQYF TGTGCCAGCAGCTTACGGCGGGTCAGCACAGATACGCAGTATTTT NA NA TRBJ2-3 TRBV13
CASSPQLSSYNSPLHF TGCGCCAGCAGCCCTCAGCTGAGCTCCTATAATTCACCCCTCCACTTT NA NA TRBJ1-6 TRBV4-1